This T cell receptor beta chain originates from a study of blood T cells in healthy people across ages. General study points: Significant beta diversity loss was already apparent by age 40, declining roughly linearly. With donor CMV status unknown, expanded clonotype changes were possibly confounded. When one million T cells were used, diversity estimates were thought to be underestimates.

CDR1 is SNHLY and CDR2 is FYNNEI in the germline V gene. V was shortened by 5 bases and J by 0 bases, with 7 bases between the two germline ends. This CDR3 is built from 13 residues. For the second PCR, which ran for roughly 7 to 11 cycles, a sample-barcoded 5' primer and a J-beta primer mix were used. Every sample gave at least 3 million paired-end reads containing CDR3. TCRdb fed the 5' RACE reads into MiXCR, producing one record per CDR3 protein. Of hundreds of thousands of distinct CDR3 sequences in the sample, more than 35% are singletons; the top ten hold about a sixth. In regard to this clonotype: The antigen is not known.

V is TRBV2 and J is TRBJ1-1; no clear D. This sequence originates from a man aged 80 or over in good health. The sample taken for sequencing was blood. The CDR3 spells CASSSDLNTEAFF. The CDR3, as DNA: TGTGCCAGCAGTTCCGACCTGAACACTGAAGCTTTCTTT.